This T cell receptor beta chain was retrieved from a study of regulatory T cells in long-lasting Graves disease. Arm-PCR with iRepertoire HTBI primers amplified the CDR3 regions for these TCR beta libraries. MiXCR, applied by TCRdb to the multiplex PCR reads, yields one record per CDR3 protein. The data hold approximately 400,000 distinct CDR3 sequences, with more than 12% observed a single time. Sample time point: newly diagnosed GD, antithyroid drugs for less than 3 months. Isolated PBMC RNA provided the starting material for the TCR library. As a group, patients came from one endocrinology department in Xi'an, China. General observations from the study: TCR diversity in persistent Graves' patients was below that of newly diagnosed ones.

In its sample, this clonotype was seen many times. Its matching antigen is unknown. In germline, CDR1 is SGHRS, CDR2 YFSETQ. The CDR3 is made up of 15 amino acids. The V end was cut by 4 bases, the J end by 4 bases, with 17 bases between. These same records also appear under a second study, on T cells in Graves' hyperthyroidism and ophthalmopathy. That paper adds: The TCR CDR3 first-round RT-PCR relied on the HTBI primer set.

The specimen was peripheral blood mononuclear cells (PBMCs), collected at new diagnosis, from a patient treated with antithyroid drugs. The clonotype originates from a woman aged 25 to 45 with Graves disease. The chain recombines TRBV5-1 with TRBJ1-1; possible D gene TRBD1, 6 bases. CDR3 amino acids: CASSPGQLGRTEAFF. The CDR3 DNA reads TGCGCCAGCAGCCCGGGACAACTCGGGCGCACTGAAGCTTTCTTT.